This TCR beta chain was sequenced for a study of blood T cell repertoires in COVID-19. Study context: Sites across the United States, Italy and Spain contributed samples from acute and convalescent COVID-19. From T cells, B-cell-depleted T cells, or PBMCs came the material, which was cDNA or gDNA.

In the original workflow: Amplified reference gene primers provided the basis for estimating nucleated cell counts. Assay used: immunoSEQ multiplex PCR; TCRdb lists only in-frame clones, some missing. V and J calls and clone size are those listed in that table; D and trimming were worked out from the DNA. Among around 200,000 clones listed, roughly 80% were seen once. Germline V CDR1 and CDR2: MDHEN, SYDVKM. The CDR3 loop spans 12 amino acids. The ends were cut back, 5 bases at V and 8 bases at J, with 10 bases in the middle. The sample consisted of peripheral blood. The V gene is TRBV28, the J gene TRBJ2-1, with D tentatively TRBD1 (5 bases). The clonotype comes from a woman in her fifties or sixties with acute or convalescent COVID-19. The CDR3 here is CASSPQGYEQFF. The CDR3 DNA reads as TGTGCCAGCAGTCCCCAGGGTTATGAGCAGTTCTTC.